These 20 T cell receptor beta chains were all obtained from the same sample, sequenced in a study of blood T cell repertoires in COVID-19. Sequenced by immunoSEQ multiplex PCR; TCRdb stores in-frame clones only, minus some. The repertoire has some 50,000 clones, roughly nine tenths of them found once; the top ten carry around 6.4%. Input material: peripheral blood. The receptors were gathered from a man aged 65 to 79 with active COVID-19.

The rearrangement links TRBV12-3 or TRBV12-4 to TRBJ1-5; no firm D call. Trimming pared 0 bases from V and 9 bases from J, leaving 9 bases between. The CDR3 contains 13 residues. CDR3 in DNA: TGTGCCAGCAGTTTAGCCGGCGCGGGGCCCCAGCATTTT. This translates into CASSLAGAGPQHF.

The chain has TRBV5-3 and TRBJ2-1; 7 nucleotides line up with TRBD1. TRBV5-3 is noted as an ORF with a role that remains uncertain. The CDR3 covers 15 residues. V was clipped by 3 bases and J by 0 bases; unmatched bases: 3. CDR3 sequence reads: CARSSGGSSYNEQFF. DNA of the CDR3: TGTGCCAGAAGCTCAGGGGGTAGCTCCTACAATGAGCAGTTCTTC.

CDR3 DNA: TGTGCCAGCAGTACCCGACAGGGGGATCAGCCCCAGCATTTT. Amino acids: CASSTRQGDQPQHF. The chain carries TRBV27 and TRBJ1-5; 9 bases fit TRBD1. V shed 5 bases, J shed 5 bases, and the junction held 4 bases outside the gene matches. This CDR3 is 14 amino acids long. CDR1 MNHEY and CDR2 SMNVEV come from the germline V gene (reference sequence).

The V gene is TRBV5-1, the J gene TRBJ1-5, with TRBD1 matching over 7 bases. V trimming: 4 bases; J trimming: 3 bases; junction bases outside the gene matches: 4. The CDR3 consists of 14 residues. The germline gives CDR1 SGHRS, CDR2 YFSETQ. The CDR3 is CASSLGQHNQPQHF. Here the CDR3 DNA reads TGCGCCAGCAGCCTGGGACAGCACAATCAGCCCCAGCATTTT. Together with reference TRBV5-1 and TRBJ1-5, the CDR3 gives the full variable domain: KAGVTQTPRYLIKTRGQQVTLSCSPISGHRSVSWYQQTPGQGLQFLFEYFSETQRNKGNFPGRFSGRQFSNSRSEMNVSTLELGDSALYLCASSLGQHNQPQHFGDGTRLSIL.

The CDR3 bases are TGTGCCAGCAGCTTATCGACAGGGCTTAACTATGGCTACACCTTC. Protein: CASSLSTGLNYGYTF. V and J are TRBV11-2 and TRBJ1-2; 7 nucleotides agree with TRBD1. Germline loops: CDR1 SGHAT, CDR2 FQNNGV. There are 15 residues in the CDR3. Unmatched junction bases numbered 4, after V lost 2 bases and J lost 1 base.

V gene TRBV9 combines with J gene TRBJ2-2; 8 bases line up with TRBD2. Germline lookup yields CDR1 SGDLS and CDR2 YYNGEE. CDR3 length equals 16 residues. V lost 3 bases, J lost 3 bases, and 7 bases stayed unmatched. The CDR3 loop reads CASSGTSGWDTGELFF. The CDR3, as DNA: TGTGCCAGCAGCGGTACTAGCGGTTGGGACACCGGGGAGCTGTTTTTT.

The chain combines TRBV4-1 with TRBJ2-3; D uncertain. Germline-derived CDR1 and CDR2 are MGHRA and YSYEKL. The germline V and J ends were trimmed by 2 bases and 2 bases, with 14 bases remaining between them. The CDR3 is 16 residues long. The CDR3 coding sequence is TGCGCCAGCAGCCAACGGCCGGGTGGATTCACAGATACGCAGTATTTT. It yields the protein CASSQRPGGFTDTQYF.

CDR3 in amino acids: CASSVRDSQETQYF. The DNA for the CDR3 is TGTGCCAGCAGTGTCCGGGACAGCCAAGAGACCCAGTACTTC. This chain connects TRBV2 to TRBJ2-5, with 7 bases aligning to TRBD1. In germline, CDR1 is SNHLY, CDR2 FYNNEI. The CDR3 runs 14 residues. After removal of 4 bases from V and 1 base from J, the junction contained 3 bases not matched to a gene.

This clone was seen more than once but under ten times. The chain recombines TRBV2 with TRBJ2-7, with D hard to call. V was trimmed by 2 bases and J by 7 bases, leaving 6 bases between them. CDR1 is SNHLY and CDR2 is FYNNEI in the germline V gene. This CDR3 region has 11 residues. This CDR3 is CASSELREQYF. Written as DNA, the CDR3 is TGTGCCAGCAGTGAACTACGAGAGCAGTACTTC.

CDR3 protein: CASRPNGGGRNQPQHF. The CDR3 nucleotides read TGTGCCAGCAGGCCAAATGGCGGGGGTCGGAATCAGCCCCAGCATTTT. J is TRBJ1-5 and V is TRBV27; D might be TRBD1 (5 bases). Per the germline V gene, CDR1 is MNHEY and CDR2 is SMNVEV (reference sequence). V shed 6 bases and J shed 4 bases, with 19 bases lying between them. CDR3 size: 16 residues.

This chain uses TRBV7-3 with TRBJ2-3; possible D gene TRBD1, 5 bases. Looked up from germline, CDR1 is SGHTA and CDR2 is FQGTGA. This CDR3 contains 15 residues. V dropped 0 bases and J dropped 0 bases, with 7 bases sitting between them. As DNA, the CDR3 is TGTGCCAGCAGCTTAACAGGGGCTAGCACAGATACGCAGTATTTT. Its protein is CASSLTGASTDTQYF.

The J gene is TRBJ2-7, the V gene TRBV10-3, with 11 bases identical to TRBD1. The V gene's germline CDR1 is ENHRY and CDR2 SYGVKD. Trimming took 3 bases from V and 1 from J; bases not matched to a gene: 8. CDR3 length: 17 amino acids. DNA for the CDR3: TGTGCCATCAGTGATACCCTGGACAGGGGGCGGTCCTACGAGCAGTACTTC. Protein product: CAISDTLDRGRSYEQYF.

The genes are TRBV12-5 and TRBJ1-3, with TRBD1 matching 7 bases. Germline V gives CDR1 LGHNT, CDR2 FRNRAP. The trim removed 4 bases at V and 1 base at J, leaving 4 bases unmatched. This CDR3 spans 15 amino acids. CDR3 sequence: CASGWTTGSGNTIYF. Here the CDR3 DNA reads TGTGCTAGTGGTTGGACGACAGGGTCTGGAAACACCATATATTTT.

The chain combines TRBV19 with TRBJ1-4; D gene ambiguous. The V and J ends lost 5 bases and 0 bases respectively, with 10 bases between them. The CDR3 has 15 residues. The V gene's germline CDR1 is LNHDA and CDR2 SQIVND (reference sequence). The CDR3 sequence is CASSLGSATNEKLFF. For the CDR3, the DNA is TGTGCCAGTAGTCTGGGGAGTGCAACTAATGAAAAACTGTTTTTT.

The genes are TRBV7-9 and TRBJ2-3; the D is unclear. The germline V gene encodes CDR1 SEHNR and CDR2 FQNEAQ (reference sequence). The CDR3 has 14 amino acids. Trimming shortened V by 5 bases and J by 5 bases, and 14 bases separated the two germline ends. This CDR3 reads CASSTPEIIDTQYF. The CDR3 nucleotides read TGTGCCAGCAGCACCCCGGAGATTATAGATACGCAGTATTTT.

This rearrangement joins TRBV28 to TRBJ2-5; 9 nucleotides match TRBD1. The CDR3 has 14 residues. The ends lost 4 bases at V and 6 bases at J; junction bases unmatched: 6. Germline-derived CDR1 and CDR2 are MDHEN and SYDVKM. CDR3: CASSSNRGRKTQYF. CDR3 DNA sequence: TGTGCCAGCAGTTCCAACAGGGGGCGGAAGACCCAGTACTTC.

The chain recombines TRBV19 with TRBJ1-5, with a tentative D call TRBD1 (5 bases). CDR3 length: 15 residues. V lost 3 bases and J lost 4, with 13 bases in between. Germline CDR1 is LNHDA and CDR2 is SQIVND (reference sequence). Written as DNA, the CDR3 is TGTGCCAGTAGTATGATGGGGCAGGGTAATCAGCCCCAGCATTTT. Residues: CASSMMGQGNQPQHF.

This chain joins TRBV6-5 and TRBJ1-1; no clear D. From germline, CDR1 is MNHEY and CDR2 SVGAGI. Deletions cut 4 bases from V and 8 bases from J, with 20 bases between. The CDR3 spans 15 residues. CDR3 residues: CASSSDWQTAKEAFF. CDR3 sequence (DNA): TGTGCCAGCAGTTCTGATTGGCAGACTGCCAAGGAAGCTTTCTTT.

The V call is TRBV18, the J call TRBJ1-1; D uncertain. There are 13 residues in the CDR3. Germline loops: CDR1 KGHSH, CDR2 LQKENI. V was cut by 2 bases and J by 7 bases, with 11 bases left in between. The CDR3 is CASSPERRSEAFF. The DNA for the CDR3 is TGTGCCAGCTCACCAGAAAGGAGGAGTGAAGCTTTCTTT. The full variable domain, rest sourced from reference TRBV18 and TRBJ1-1, is NAGVMQNPRHLVRRRGQEARLRCSPMKGHSHVYWYRQLPEEGLKFMVYLQKENIIDESGMPKERFSAEFPKEGPSILRIQQVVRGDSAAYFCASSPERRSEAFFGQGTRLTVV.

The chain has TRBV6-7 and TRBJ1-1, with 8 positions matching TRBD1. TRBV6-7 is labeled an ORF, and its function is uncertain. With 8 bases clipped from V and 10 bases from J, the junction kept 12 bases outside the gene matches. CDR3 size: 13 residues. CDR3 region: CASDLDRGWGAFF. The CDR3 DNA sequence: TGTGCCAGCGATTTAGACAGGGGTTGGGGAGCTTTCTTT.